Below are 21 T cell receptor beta chains sequenced from a single sample in a study of T cells after yellow fever vaccination. TCRdb independently ran MiXCR on the 5' RACE reads; one entry per CDR3 protein. The repertoire holds more than 95,000 distinct CDR3 sequences, with about 7% as singletons. The material was CD4+ T cells sorted from PBMCs, obtained roughly 46 days after the first yellow fever vaccination. These receptors originate from a man younger than 30 who received the YFV17D yellow fever vaccine.

This clonotype was detected only a few times. The genes are TRBV5-1 and TRBJ2-1; the match to TRBD2 covers 12 bases. The germline gives CDR1 SGHRS, CDR2 YFSETQ. With 4 bases clipped from V and 7 bases from J, the junction kept 6 bases outside the gene matches. This CDR3 region has 15 residues. The CDR3 sequence is CASSPTSGGGNEQFF. The CDR3 coding sequence is TGCGCCAGCAGCCCGACTAGCGGGGGTGGGAATGAGCAGTTCTTC.

A remark on this clonotype: It may be a read error: a sequence one base away is much more abundant. The chain carries TRBV24-1 and TRBJ2-1; 7 nucleotides agree with TRBD1. The CDR3 is made up of 14 amino acids. Unmatched junction bases numbered 5, after V lost 5 bases and J lost 5 bases. Germline V CDR1 and CDR2: KGHDR, SFDVKD. In nucleotides, the CDR3 is TGTGCCACCAGTGTCGGGACAGCCGACAATGAGCAGTTCTTC. The encoded protein is CATSVGTADNEQFF.

This clonotype was counted ten times or more. The chain has TRBV7-2 and TRBJ2-3; 9 bases are shared with TRBD2. This CDR3 has 14 amino acids. With V trimmed by 7 bases and J by 2 bases, 4 bases remained unmatched. Germline V CDR1 and CDR2: SGHTA, FQGNSA. The DNA of the CDR3 is TGTGCCAGCACCCTAGCGGGGCACACAGATACGCAGTATTTT. As protein: CASTLAGHTDTQYF.

This clonotype was seen ten or more times. The V and J genes are TRBV18 and TRBJ1-5; a weak D match, TRBD1 (6 bases). The germline CDR1 and CDR2 sequences are KGHSH and LQKENI. The CDR3 is made up of 14 amino acids. The V gene lost 4 bases and the J gene lost 5 bases, with 12 bases spanning the gap. The chain's CDR3 is CASSRGATDQPQHF. The CDR3, as DNA: TGTGCCAGCTCACGGGGGGCGACTGATCAGCCCCAGCATTTT.

This clonotype appeared many times. The chain links TRBV5-1 to TRBJ2-1; 8 nucleotides agree with TRBD2. V gave up 2 bases and J gave up 1 base; unmatched junction bases: 5. Germline CDR1 is SGHRS and CDR2 is YFSETQ. The CDR3 length is 16 residues. CDR3 amino acids: CASSFGAGGSYNEQFF. Here the CDR3 DNA reads TGCGCCAGCAGCTTCGGGGCGGGGGGTTCCTACAATGAGCAGTTCTTC.

This clonotype turned up a few times. This rearrangement joins TRBV2 to TRBJ2-1; D call uncertain. This CDR3 region has 12 residues. Germline-derived CDR1 and CDR2 are SNHLY and FYNNEI. The V end was cut by 3 bases, the J end by 7 bases, with 7 bases between. This chain's CDR3 is CASSEFLNEQFF. CDR3 in DNA: TGTGCCAGCAGTGAGTTCTTGAATGAGCAGTTCTTC.

In the case of this clonotype: Sequence at one end of the junction differs from germline and may be a read error. The chain joins TRBV20-1 to TRBJ2-2; no reliable D call. The length of the CDR3 is 17 residues. CDR1 and CDR2 from the germline V gene are DFQATT and SNEGSKA (reference sequence). CDR3 in DNA: TGCTGTGCTAGAGATCTGGGAAAAGGGATAAACACCGGGGAGCTGTTTTTT. Residues: CCARDLGKGINTGELFF.

This clonotype was found many times. This chain connects TRBV7-2 to TRBJ2-3; unclear D gene. Germline CDR1 reads SGHTA; CDR2 reads FQGNSA. V dropped 1 base and J dropped 2 bases, with 7 bases sitting between them. The CDR3 spans 14 residues. The CDR3 here is CASSLDGNTDTQYF. The CDR3 DNA sequence: TGTGCCAGCAGCTTAGACGGCAACACAGATACGCAGTATTTT.

V and J are TRBV7-6 and TRBJ1-5; D possibly corresponds to TRBD1 (6 bases). V lost 4 bases and J lost 5, with 12 bases in between. The germline gives CDR1 SGHVS, CDR2 FNYEAQ. This CDR3 contains 14 residues. The CDR3 sequence: CASSSRGVDQPQHF. The CDR3 DNA reads TGTGCCAGCAGCTCCAGGGGAGTCGATCAGCCCCAGCATTTT.

This clonotype has just a few counts. The chain links TRBV20-1 to TRBJ2-7; a weak D match, TRBD1 (6 bases). This CDR3 comprises 12 residues. V was clipped by 4 bases and J by 2 bases, with 9 bases between them. CDR1 is DFQATT and CDR2 is SNEGSKA in the germline V gene (reference sequence). CDR3 DNA sequence: TGCAGTGCTAATACAGGGCCCTACGAGCAGTACTTC. This codes for CSANTGPYEQYF.

Many counts were recorded for this clonotype. The chain employs TRBV5-1 and TRBJ2-3, with 9 bases aligning to TRBD2. Trimming at V came to 0 bases and at J to 2 bases, leaving 7 bases not matched to a gene. The germline CDR1 and CDR2 sequences are SGHRS and YFSETQ. The CDR3 consists of 17 residues. CDR3 nucleotides: TGCGCCAGCAGCTTGGTGTCTAGCGGGGAGGCCACAGATACGCAGTATTTT. This gives the protein CASSLVSSGEATDTQYF.

This clonotype was picked up many times. V usage is TRBV11-2 and J usage is TRBJ2-5, with D perhaps being TRBD1 or TRBD2 (5 bases each). Per germline, CDR1 SGHAT and CDR2 FQNNGV. With 5 bases removed from V and 5 bases from J, the gap between germline ends came to 15 bases. This CDR3 contains 14 residues. In DNA, the CDR3 is TGTGCCAGCAGCAAACGGGACCCCCGCGAGACCCAGTACTTC. Protein: CASSKRDPRETQYF.

This clonotype was found a few times. The DNA for the CDR3 is TGCGCCAGCAGTCACACGAGGACCGCCACCTCCTACGAGCAGTACGTC. This encodes CASSHTRTATSYEQYV. J is TRBJ2-7 and V is TRBV23-1; no reliable D call. TRBV23-1 has ORF status, its function being uncertain. With 3 bases removed from V and 0 bases from J, the gap between germline ends came to 15 bases. The CDR3 is 16 amino acids.

Ten or more counts support this clonotype. The chain has TRBV7-2 and TRBJ2-3; unclear D gene. V was trimmed by 4 bases and J by 0 bases, leaving 5 bases between them. Per the germline V gene, CDR1 is SGHTA and CDR2 is FQGNSA. This CDR3 contains 13 residues. The CDR3 is CASSSSSTDTQYF. In DNA, the CDR3 is TGTGCCAGCAGCTCCTCTAGCACAGATACGCAGTATTTT.

About this clonotype itself: This could be a read error, since a much larger clone is one nucleotide away. This sequence joins TRBV5-5 and TRBJ2-7, with D perhaps being TRBD1 or TRBD2 (5 bases each). CDR1 is SGHKS and CDR2 is YYEKEE in the germline V gene (reference sequence). There are 14 residues in the CDR3. Trimming removed 5 bases at V and 2 bases at J, with 14 bases between. The CDR3 here is CASRSPGRTYEQYF. CDR3 DNA: TGTGCCAGCAGATCCCCGGGACGGACCTACGAGCAGTACTTC.

Only a few counts were recorded for this clonotype. This chain links TRBV19 with TRBJ1-1; possible D gene TRBD1, 5 bases. V lost 8 bases to trimming and J lost 1 base, with 14 bases between them. The CDR3 length is 14 residues. Germline values: CDR1 LNHDA, CDR2 SQIVND (reference sequence). CDR3 sequence: CASGRTSSNTEAFF. For the CDR3, the DNA is TGTGCCAGTGGAAGGACATCATCGAACACTGAAGCTTTCTTT.

This sequence joins TRBV12-3 or TRBV12-4 and TRBJ1-5; 7 bases fit TRBD1. CDR3 length: 14 amino acids. After removal of 6 bases from V and 5 bases from J, the junction contained 7 bases not matched to a gene. Here the CDR3 reads CASSQTGWDQPQHF. The DNA of the CDR3 is TGTGCCAGCAGCCAGACAGGGTGGGATCAGCCCCAGCATTTT.

This clonotype was recorded at least ten times. This chain links TRBV1 with TRBJ1-2. TRBV1 has pseudogene status. The length of the CDR3 is 13 residues. CDR3 in DNA: TGCACCAGCAGCCAACTAGGTCGTAGTGGCTACACCTTC. Translation gives CTSSQLGRSGYTF.

This clonotype was detected ten times or more. V is TRBV20-1 and J is TRBJ2-7, with unresolved D. Germline loops: CDR1 DFQATT, CDR2 SNEGSKA (reference sequence). With 1 base removed from V and 5 bases from J, the gap between germline ends came to 9 bases. The CDR3 is 12 amino acids. This chain's CDR3 is CSARGTIDEQYV. In nucleotides, the CDR3 is TGCAGTGCTAGAGGGACGATCGACGAGCAGTACGTC.

This clonotype was seen at least ten times. The chain has TRBV3-1 and TRBJ1-2, with unresolved D. The V gene lost 1 base and the J gene lost 5 bases, with 11 bases spanning the gap. Germline CDR1 reads LGHDT; CDR2 reads YNNKEL (reference sequence). The CDR3 contains 14 residues. CDR3 protein: CASSQAASLYGYTF. The CDR3 DNA is TGTGCCAGCAGCCAAGCGGCCAGCCTATATGGCTACACCTTC. The variable domain in full, completed from reference TRBV3-1 and TRBJ1-2, reads DTAVSQTPKYLVTQMGNDKSIKCEQNLGHDTMYWYKQDSKKFLKIMFSYNNKELIINETVPNRFSPKSPDKAHLNLHINSLELGDSAVYFCASSQAASLYGYTFGSGTRLTVV.

Regarding this clonotype: A much larger clone lies one base from this, so it may be a read error. V gene TRBV7-3 combines with J gene TRBJ2-1; D is possibly TRBD2 (7 bases). Germline CDR1 reads SGHTA; CDR2 reads FQGTGA. Trimming took off 4 bases at V and 9 bases at J, with 22 bases between the two ends. CDR3 length: 16 residues. The DNA of the CDR3 is TGTGCCAGCAGCTCGCAAGGGGGGAGGGGTGCAAGTGAGCAGTTCTTC. It translates to CASSSQGGRGASEQFF.